A single sample gave rise to the 24 T cell receptor beta chains below, sequenced in a study of T cell changes during pregnancy in multiple sclerosis. This table comes from immunoSEQ multiplex PCR, and its TCRdb copy is limited to in-frame clones, with some not included. The profile shows 50,000 or so clones, 92% of them singletons. Sequencing used CD4+ T cells from peripheral blood mononuclear cells, obtained after pregnancy. The source of these receptors is a female donor with multiple sclerosis, enrolled in a pregnancy study.

The rearrangement uses TRBV15 and TRBJ2-7, with 10 bases that match TRBD1. V dropped 2 bases and J dropped 1; count of bases not matched to a gene: 8. This CDR3 is 17 amino acids long. Germline CDR1 and CDR2: LNHNV and YYDKDF (reference sequence). This CDR3 reads CATSRSQGQGVSYEQYF. The CDR3, as DNA: TGTGCCACCAGCAGATCGCAAGGACAGGGGGTATCCTACGAGCAGTACTTC.

The chain links TRBV5-1 to TRBJ2-2, with D hard to call. The CDR3 covers 13 residues. The V gene's germline CDR1 is SGHRS and CDR2 YFSETQ. The V gene lost 2 bases and the J gene lost 5 bases, with 7 bases spanning the gap. The CDR3 protein is CASSFGLTGELFF. The CDR3, as DNA: TGCGCCAGCAGCTTTGGGCTAACCGGGGAGCTGTTTTTT. Full variable domain (missing parts from reference TRBV5-1 and TRBJ2-2): KAGVTQTPRYLIKTRGQQVTLSCSPISGHRSVSWYQQTPGQGLQFLFEYFSETQRNKGNFPGRFSGRQFSNSRSEMNVSTLELGDSALYLCASSFGLTGELFFGEGSRLTVL.

This chain joins TRBV2 and TRBJ2-4; 11 bases are a match to TRBD2. V shed 4 bases and J 0 bases; nucleotides not matched to a gene: 5. There are 17 residues in the CDR3. CDR1 and CDR2 (germline): SNHLY, FYNNEI. CDR3: CASSAQLAGVAKNIQYF. CDR3 nucleotide sequence: TGTGCCAGCAGTGCCCAACTAGCGGGAGTAGCCAAAAACATTCAGTACTTC.

Written as DNA, the CDR3 is TGTGCCAGCAGCCAGCGACGTGACGGGGAGCTGTTTTTT. It encodes CASSQRRDGELFF. The gene calls are TRBV7-2 and TRBJ2-2; D gene ambiguous. The CDR3 covers 13 residues. Germline V lookup: CDR1 SGHTA, CDR2 FQGNSA. V shed 5 bases and J shed 7 bases, with 11 bases lying between them.

The chain recombines TRBV5-1 with TRBJ1-2; 8 bases fit TRBD1. Germline V CDR1 and CDR2: SGHRS, YFSETQ. The CDR3 runs 15 residues. After removal of 4 bases from V and 2 bases from J, the junction contained 7 bases not matched to a gene. The CDR3 is CASSPRTGTNYGYTF. For the CDR3, the DNA is TGCGCCAGCAGCCCTAGGACAGGGACGAACTATGGCTACACCTTC.

V and J are TRBV18 and TRBJ1-2, with 8 bases lining up with TRBD1. The trim removed 4 bases at V and 7 bases at J, leaving 8 bases unmatched. Germline CDR1 reads KGHSH; CDR2 reads LQKENI. This CDR3 is 14 amino acids long. In DNA form, the CDR3 reads TGTGCCAGCTCACTCTTGGACAGGGAAGGTGGCTACACCTTC. Translating it yields CASSLLDREGGYTF.

The CDR3 sequence: CASSAGGGAGVTIYF. The CDR3 DNA reads as TGTGCCAGCAGCGCCGGCGGGGGCGCCGGGGTCACCATATATTTT. This chain joins TRBV9 and TRBJ1-3; tentatively, D is TRBD1 (6 bases). Germline values: CDR1 SGDLS, CDR2 YYNGEE. Deletions cut 3 bases from V and 9 bases from J, with 19 bases between. CDR3 size: 15 residues.

This rearrangement joins TRBV18 to TRBJ2-5, with 9 bases identical to TRBD1. The germline V gene has CDR1 KGHSH and CDR2 LQKENI. CDR3 size: 14 residues. With 3 bases clipped from V and 3 bases from J, the junction kept 2 bases outside the gene matches. DNA for the CDR3: TGTGCCAGCTCACCCGGGACAGGGAAAGAGACCCAGTACTTC. Amino acid sequence: CASSPGTGKETQYF.

The count of this clone is one. The chain uses TRBV15 and TRBJ1-5; no clear D gene. There are 15 residues in the CDR3. With 5 bases removed from V and 7 bases from J, the gap between germline ends came to 18 bases. Germline V CDR1 and CDR2: LNHNV, YYDKDF (reference sequence). The CDR3: CATSLESGGTQPQHF. CDR3 coding DNA: TGTGCCACCAGCCTTGAATCCGGCGGTACCCAGCCCCAGCATTTT.

The rearrangement joins TRBV6-5 to TRBJ2-7; tentative D call: TRBD2 (5 bases). Germline assignment: CDR1 MNHEY and CDR2 SVGAGI. This CDR3 has 13 amino acids. The V end was cut by 7 bases, the J end by 0 bases, with 10 bases between. Here the CDR3 reads CASKSGASYEQYF. CDR3 bases: TGTGCCAGCAAAAGCGGAGCCTCCTACGAGCAGTACTTC.

The chain employs TRBV4-2 and TRBJ2-5, with TRBD1 matching over 10 bases. CDR1 and CDR2 (germline): LGHNA, YNFKEQ. The CDR3 consists of 16 residues. V lost 1 base, J lost 6 bases, and 8 bases stayed unmatched. CDR3 coding DNA: TGTGCCAGCAGCCAAGGGTTGGACAGGGGGACGAAGACCCAGTACTTC. As protein: CASSQGLDRGTKTQYF.

V gene TRBV27 combines with J gene TRBJ1-6, with TRBD1 identical over 7 bases. With 6 bases clipped from V and 10 bases from J, the junction kept 12 bases outside the gene matches. CDR3 length: 15 residues. Germline V gene data show CDR1 as MNHEY and CDR2 as SMNVEV (reference sequence). Written as DNA, the CDR3 is TGTGCCAGCAGCCCCTCCGACAGGGCAGGATCACCCCTCCACTTT. Translating it yields CASSPSDRAGSPLHF.

The J gene is TRBJ2-6, the V gene TRBV19, with D perhaps TRBD2 (6 bases). The CDR3 has 15 amino acids. The germline gives CDR1 LNHDA, CDR2 SQIVND (reference sequence). With 3 bases removed from V and 4 bases from J, the gap between germline ends came to 10 bases. CDR3 in amino acids: CASSMGGTGANVLTF. The CDR3 DNA reads as TGTGCCAGTAGTATGGGGGGAACGGGGGCCAACGTCCTGACTTTC.

V and J are TRBV7-9 and TRBJ2-1; 8 nucleotides align to TRBD2. Losses at the gene ends were 5 bases for V and 0 bases for J; bases not matched to a gene: 6. The CDR3 has 16 residues. Germline CDR1 SEHNR, CDR2 FQNEAQ (reference sequence). The DNA of the CDR3 is TGTGCCAGCAGCCCGGGGAGCGGGAGCTCCTACAATGAGCAGTTCTTC. It encodes CASSPGSGSSYNEQFF.

This rearrangement joins TRBV2 to TRBJ2-1; 13 nucleotides line up with TRBD2. This CDR3 region has 15 residues. Losses at the gene ends were 7 bases for V and 7 bases for J; bases not matched to a gene: 7. Germline V gene data show CDR1 as SNHLY and CDR2 as FYNNEI. CDR3 bases: TGTGCCAGCAAGGGGGGACTAGCGGGATGGAATGAGCAGTTCTTC. Its protein is CASKGGLAGWNEQFF. Full variable domain (missing parts from reference TRBV2 and TRBJ2-1): EPEVTQTPSHQVTQMGQEVILRCVPISNHLYFYWYRQILGQKVEFLVSFYNNEISEKSEIFDDQFSVERPDGSNFTLKIRSTKLEDSAMYFCASKGGLAGWNEQFFGPGTRLTVL.

The chain has TRBV5-4 and TRBJ2-1; 13 nucleotides agree with TRBD2. V shed 5 bases and J 3 bases; nucleotides not matched to a gene: 8. Germline V gene sequence: CDR1 SGHNT, CDR2 YYREEE (reference sequence). The CDR3 consists of 17 residues. CDR3 in amino acids: CASRTWTSGGDYNEQFF. CDR3 sequence (DNA): TGTGCCAGCAGGACGTGGACTAGCGGGGGTGACTACAATGAGCAGTTCTTC.

The V and J genes are TRBV6-5 and TRBJ2-3, with TRBD2 identical over 9 bases. Germline V gene data show CDR1 as MNHEY and CDR2 as SVGAGI. V trimming: 4 bases; J trimming: 4 bases; junction bases outside the gene matches: 9. CDR3 length: 16 amino acids. The CDR3 spells CASSFSAGGGPDTQYF. As DNA, the CDR3 is TGTGCCAGCAGTTTCTCTGCGGGGGGGGGCCCAGATACGCAGTATTTT.

The rearrangement links TRBV18 to TRBJ2-7; 10 bases align to TRBD1. The J segment lost 6 bases and the V segment lost 3 bases, leaving 5 bases of the junction unmatched. The CDR3 is 14 amino acids. Per the germline V gene, CDR1 is KGHSH and CDR2 is LQKENI. The CDR3 loop reads CASSPGQGSTEQYF. In DNA form, the CDR3 reads TGTGCCAGCTCACCGGGACAGGGGAGCACCGAGCAGTACTTC.

This sequence joins TRBV18 and TRBJ2-7, with 8 bases aligning to TRBD1. The V gene end was trimmed by 2 bases and the J gene end by 5 bases; junction bases not matched to a gene: 8. The CDR3 contains 15 residues. CDR1 is KGHSH and CDR2 is LQKENI in the germline V gene. CDR3 amino acids: CASSPLDRGEDEQYF. The CDR3 DNA reads as TGTGCCAGCTCACCATTAGACAGGGGAGAGGACGAGCAGTACTTC. Together with reference TRBV18 and TRBJ2-7, the CDR3 gives the full variable domain: NAGVMQNPRHLVRRRGQEARLRCSPMKGHSHVYWYRQLPEEGLKFMVYLQKENIIDESGMPKERFSAEFPKEGPSILRIQQVVRGDSAAYFCASSPLDRGEDEQYFGPGTRLTVT.

This chain links TRBV10-3 with TRBJ2-3, with TRBD1 identical over 8 bases. The V gene end was trimmed by 0 bases and the J gene end by 3 bases; junction bases not matched to a gene: 5. This CDR3 has 16 amino acids. Germline V gene data show CDR1 as ENHRY and CDR2 as SYGVKD. CDR3 amino acids: CAISESRTGTTDTQYF. In nucleotides, the CDR3 is TGTGCCATCAGTGAGTCGAGGACAGGGACGACAGATACGCAGTATTTT.

The rearrangement links TRBV5-1 to TRBJ2-4, with D perhaps TRBD2 (7 bases). V dropped 3 bases and J dropped 1 base, with 14 bases sitting between them. Germline CDR1 and CDR2: SGHRS and YFSETQ. The CDR3 totals 16 residues. The CDR3 loop is CASSSVGGPAKNIQYF. The CDR3 DNA follows: TGCGCCAGCAGCTCTGTGGGGGGGCCCGCCAAAAACATTCAGTACTTC.

The chain has TRBV5-1 and TRBJ2-4; D perhaps matches TRBD1 (7 bases). The CDR3 has 17 residues. Trimming pared 0 bases from V and 0 bases from J, leaving 13 bases between. The germline gives CDR1 SGHRS, CDR2 YFSETQ. CDR3 protein: CASSLAGGQLAKNIQYF. The CDR3 bases are TGCGCCAGCAGCTTGGCCGGGGGACAGCTAGCCAAAAACATTCAGTACTTC. The variable domain in full, completed from reference TRBV5-1 and TRBJ2-4, reads KAGVTQTPRYLIKTRGQQVTLSCSPISGHRSVSWYQQTPGQGLQFLFEYFSETQRNKGNFPGRFSGRQFSNSRSEMNVSTLELGDSALYLCASSLAGGQLAKNIQYFGAGTRLSVL.

The chain recombines TRBV9 with TRBJ2-1; TRBD1 matches 9 bases. J lost 12 bases, V lost 3 bases, and 10 bases had no gene match. This CDR3 spans 14 amino acids. Germline V CDR1 and CDR2: SGDLS, YYNGEE. This CDR3 reads CASSADTGGAGQFF. The CDR3 region has the DNA TGTGCCAGCAGCGCCGATACAGGGGGCGCCGGGCAGTTCTTC.

This chain joins TRBV2 and TRBJ1-1, with TRBD1 identical over 9 bases. This CDR3 has 14 amino acids. Germline V gene sequence: CDR1 SNHLY, CDR2 FYNNEI. The V and J ends lost 8 bases and 3 bases, in that order; junction bases with no gene match: 7. The CDR3 nucleotides read TGTGCCAGCTCATTCCGACAGGGGGACACTGAAGCTTTCTTT. Translation: CASSFRQGDTEAFF.